Sequencing of this T cell receptor beta chain was carried out in a study of OX40 agonist ivuxolimab in advanced cancers. About the study: Patients took ivuxolimab, an agonistic anti-OX40 (CD134) antibody.

Assay: immunoSEQ multiplex PCR; the TCRdb copy retains only in-frame clones and omits some. The sample consists of about 61,000 clones, 82% of them appearing once. The germline CDR1 and CDR2 sequences are KGHSH and LQKENI. V lost 0 bases and J lost 3, with 12 bases in between. The CDR3 covers 16 residues. In its sample, this clone was seen a few times. The receptor was isolated from an adult with an advanced solid tumor such as melanoma, head and neck, liver or kidney cancer. This chain uses TRBV18 with TRBJ2-1; D is unresolved. Sequencing used CD4+ or CD8+ T cells sorted from blood, obtained in a trial of the OX40 agonist ivuxolimab. For the CDR3, the DNA is TGTGCCAGCTCACCACCTGCCGGGTCACACTACAATGAGCAGTTCTTC. This translates into CASSPPAGSHYNEQFF.